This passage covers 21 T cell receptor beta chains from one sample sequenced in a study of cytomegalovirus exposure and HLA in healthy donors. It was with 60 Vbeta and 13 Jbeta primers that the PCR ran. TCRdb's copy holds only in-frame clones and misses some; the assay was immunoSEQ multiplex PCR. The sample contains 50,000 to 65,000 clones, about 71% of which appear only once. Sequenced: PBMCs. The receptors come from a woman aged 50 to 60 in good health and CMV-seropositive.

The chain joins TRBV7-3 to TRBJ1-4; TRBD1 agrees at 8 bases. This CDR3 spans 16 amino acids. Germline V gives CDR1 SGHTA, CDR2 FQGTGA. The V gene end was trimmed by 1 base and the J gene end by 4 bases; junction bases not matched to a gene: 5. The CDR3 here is CASSLRDRPGNEKLFF. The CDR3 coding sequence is TGTGCCAGCAGCTTAAGGGACAGGCCAGGTAATGAAAAACTGTTTTTT.

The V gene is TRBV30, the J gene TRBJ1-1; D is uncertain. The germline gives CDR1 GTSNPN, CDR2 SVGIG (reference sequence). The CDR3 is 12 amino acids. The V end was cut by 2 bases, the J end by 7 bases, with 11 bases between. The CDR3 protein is CAWSRGFGEAFF. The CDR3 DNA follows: TGTGCCTGGAGTCGAGGATTTGGTGAAGCTTTCTTT.

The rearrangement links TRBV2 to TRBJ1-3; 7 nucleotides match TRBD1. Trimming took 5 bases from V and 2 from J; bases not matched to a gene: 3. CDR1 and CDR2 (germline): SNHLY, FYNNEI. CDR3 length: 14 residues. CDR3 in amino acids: CASSTTGTGNTIYF. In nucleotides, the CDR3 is TGTGCCAGCAGTACGACAGGGACTGGAAACACCATATATTTT.

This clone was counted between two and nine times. CDR3 region: CASSKLLLSSYNEQFF. For the CDR3, the DNA is TGTGCCAGCAGTAAATTGCTTCTTAGCTCCTACAATGAGCAGTTCTTC. The chain combines TRBV7-9 with TRBJ2-1; D call uncertain. Germline CDR1 is SEHNR and CDR2 is FQNEAQ (reference sequence). The CDR3 is 16 residues long. Trimming cost V 6 bases and J 0 bases, with 15 bases left between them. Full variable domain (missing parts from reference TRBV7-9 and TRBJ2-1): DTGVSQNPRHKITKRGQNVTFRCDPISEHNRLYWYRQTLGQGPEFLTYFQNEAQLEKSRLLSDRFSAERPKGSFSTLEIQRTEQGDSAMYLCASSKLLLSSYNEQFFGPGTRLTVL.

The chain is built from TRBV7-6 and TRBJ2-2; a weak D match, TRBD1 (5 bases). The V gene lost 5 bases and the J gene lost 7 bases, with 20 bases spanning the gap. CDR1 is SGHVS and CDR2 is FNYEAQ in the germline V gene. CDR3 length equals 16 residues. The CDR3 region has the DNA TGTGCCAGCAGCCAATTATTAGGCACTCAGGGCGGGGAGCTGTTTTTT. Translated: CASSQLLGTQGGELFF.

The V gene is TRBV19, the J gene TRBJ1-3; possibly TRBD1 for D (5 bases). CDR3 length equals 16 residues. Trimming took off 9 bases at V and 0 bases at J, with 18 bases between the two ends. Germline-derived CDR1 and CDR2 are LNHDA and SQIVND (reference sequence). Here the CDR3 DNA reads TGTGCCAGCAGGGCCGCGAACCTTTTCTCTGGAAACACCATATATTTT. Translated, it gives CASRAANLFSGNTIYF. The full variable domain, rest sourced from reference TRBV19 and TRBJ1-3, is DGGITQSPKYLFRKEGQNVTLSCEQNLNHDAMYWYRQDPGQGLRLIYYSQIVNDFQKGDIAEGYSVSREKKESFPLTVTSAQKNPTAFYLCASRAANLFSGNTIYFGEGSWLTVV.

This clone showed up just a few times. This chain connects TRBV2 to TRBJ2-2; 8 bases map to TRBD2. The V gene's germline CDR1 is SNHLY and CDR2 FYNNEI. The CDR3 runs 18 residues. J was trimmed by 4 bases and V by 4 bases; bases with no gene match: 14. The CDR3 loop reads CASSGAGAHLGGTGELFF. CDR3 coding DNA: TGTGCCAGCAGTGGAGCGGGGGCCCACCTAGGCGGCACCGGGGAGCTGTTTTTT.

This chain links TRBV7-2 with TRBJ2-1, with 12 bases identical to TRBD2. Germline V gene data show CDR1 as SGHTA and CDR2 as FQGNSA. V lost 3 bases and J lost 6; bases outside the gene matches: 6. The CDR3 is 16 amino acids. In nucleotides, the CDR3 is TGTGCCAGCAGCTTGAAGACTAGCGGGGGCGTCAATGAGCAGTTCTTC. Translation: CASSLKTSGGVNEQFF.

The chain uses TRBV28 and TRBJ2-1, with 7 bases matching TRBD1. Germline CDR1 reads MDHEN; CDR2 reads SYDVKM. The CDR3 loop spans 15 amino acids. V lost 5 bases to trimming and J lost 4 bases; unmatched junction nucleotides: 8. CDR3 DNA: TGTGCCAGCAGTGCAGGGACAGCTCCATACAATGAGCAGTTCTTC. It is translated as CASSAGTAPYNEQFF.

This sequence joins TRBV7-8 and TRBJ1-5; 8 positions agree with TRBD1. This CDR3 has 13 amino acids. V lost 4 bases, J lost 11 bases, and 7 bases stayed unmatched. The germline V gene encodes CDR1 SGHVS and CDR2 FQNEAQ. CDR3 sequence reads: CASSSPDREAQHF. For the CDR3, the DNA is TGTGCCAGCAGCTCCCCGGACAGGGAAGCCCAGCATTTT.

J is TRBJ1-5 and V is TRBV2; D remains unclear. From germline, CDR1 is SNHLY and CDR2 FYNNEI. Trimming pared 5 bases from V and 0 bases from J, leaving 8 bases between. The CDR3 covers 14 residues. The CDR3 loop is CASSPDYSNQPQHF. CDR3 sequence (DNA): TGTGCCAGCAGTCCTGACTATAGCAATCAGCCCCAGCATTTT.

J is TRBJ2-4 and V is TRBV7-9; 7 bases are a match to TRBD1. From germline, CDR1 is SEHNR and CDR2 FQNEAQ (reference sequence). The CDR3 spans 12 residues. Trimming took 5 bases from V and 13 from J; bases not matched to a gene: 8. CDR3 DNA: TGTGCCAGCAGCCCACAGACAGGGTCCCAGTACTTC. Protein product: CASSPQTGSQYF.

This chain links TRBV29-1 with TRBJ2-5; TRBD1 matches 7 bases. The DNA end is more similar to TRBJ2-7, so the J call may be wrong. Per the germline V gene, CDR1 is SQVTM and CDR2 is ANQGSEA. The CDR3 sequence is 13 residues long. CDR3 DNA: TGCAGCGTTGACCCAGGGGGTCGGGCCGAGCAGTACTTC. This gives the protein CSVDPGGRAEQYF.

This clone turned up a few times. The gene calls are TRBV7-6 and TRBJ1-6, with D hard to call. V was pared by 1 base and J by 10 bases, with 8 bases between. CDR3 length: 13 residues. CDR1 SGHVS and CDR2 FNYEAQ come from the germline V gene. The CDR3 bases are TGTGCCAGCAGCTTAGAGGCGGGGTCACCCCTCCACTTT. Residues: CASSLEAGSPLHF.

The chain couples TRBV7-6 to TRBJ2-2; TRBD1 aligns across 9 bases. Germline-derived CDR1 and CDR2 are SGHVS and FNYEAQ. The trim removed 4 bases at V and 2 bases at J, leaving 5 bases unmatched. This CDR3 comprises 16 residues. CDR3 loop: CASSSSQGANTGELFF. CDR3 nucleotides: TGTGCCAGCAGCTCATCACAGGGGGCCAACACCGGGGAGCTGTTTTTT.

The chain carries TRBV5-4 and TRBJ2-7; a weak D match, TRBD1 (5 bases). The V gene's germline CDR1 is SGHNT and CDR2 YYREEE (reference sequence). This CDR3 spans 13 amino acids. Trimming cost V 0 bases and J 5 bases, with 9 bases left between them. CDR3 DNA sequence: TGTGCCAGCAGCTTGGAGGGGCCTGACGAGCAGTACTTC. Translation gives CASSLEGPDEQYF.

The chain's CDR3 is CASSVKLAGGSYNEQFF. The CDR3 coding sequence is TGTGCCAGCAGCGTAAAATTAGCGGGAGGCTCTTACAATGAGCAGTTCTTC. V usage is TRBV7-2 and J usage is TRBJ2-1; the match to TRBD2 covers 10 bases. CDR3 length: 17 residues. From germline, CDR1 is SGHTA and CDR2 FQGNSA. The V segment lost 5 bases and the J segment 4 bases; nucleotides outside the gene matches: 11.

The CDR3 bases are TGCGCCTCCAAACTTTTGGTTATGAACACTGAAGCTTTCTTT. Translating it yields CASKLLVMNTEAFF. This chain uses TRBV5-1 with TRBJ1-1; D gene unclear. This CDR3 comprises 14 residues. The germline V gene encodes CDR1 SGHRS and CDR2 YFSETQ. With 10 bases removed from V and 0 bases from J, the gap between germline ends came to 16 bases.

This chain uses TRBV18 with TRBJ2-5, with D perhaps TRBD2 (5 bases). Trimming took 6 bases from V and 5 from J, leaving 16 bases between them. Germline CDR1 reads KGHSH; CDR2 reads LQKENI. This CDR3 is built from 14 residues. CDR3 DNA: TGTGCCAGCTCCCAAATGGGCGAGCGGGAGACCCAGTACTTC. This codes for CASSQMGERETQYF. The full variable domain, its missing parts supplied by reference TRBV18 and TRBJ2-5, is NAGVMQNPRHLVRRRGQEARLRCSPMKGHSHVYWYRQLPEEGLKFMVYLQKENIIDESGMPKERFSAEFPKEGPSILRIQQVVRGDSAAYFCASSQMGERETQYFGPGTRLLVL.

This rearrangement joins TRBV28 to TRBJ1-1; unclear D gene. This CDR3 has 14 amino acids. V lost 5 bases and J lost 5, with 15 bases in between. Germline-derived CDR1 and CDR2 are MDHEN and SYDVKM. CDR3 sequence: CASSRPPPGTEAFF. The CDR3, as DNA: TGTGCCAGCAGTAGACCCCCCCCGGGGACTGAAGCTTTCTTT.

The CDR3, as DNA: TGTGCCAGCAGTTTGCTGAGCGGGTTGTCCACCCCTAATGAGCAGTTCTTC. This encodes CASSLLSGLSTPNEQFF. V usage is TRBV27 and J usage is TRBJ2-1; tentative D call: TRBD2 (6 bases). Germline CDR1 reads MNHEY; CDR2 reads SMNVEV (reference sequence). V gave up 3 bases and J gave up 7 bases, with 22 bases separating them. This CDR3 spans 17 amino acids.